A selection of T cell receptor beta chains follows, all from one sample in a study of shared clonotypes between healthy human individuals. Clones were read by immunoSEQ multiplex PCR, and TCRdb kept only the in-frame ones, dropping some. This sample has about 2 million clones, with roughly 94% found just once. Sequencing used naive CD4+ T cells sorted from blood. Every receptor here comes from a man aged 18 to 29 in good health. Both conserved end residues are part of each CDR3. D genes are given only for firm matches. Clone size is stated in some rows and not others, as once, few, many or a class when expanded.

j_call: TRBJ2-7
clone_size: .
v_call: TRBV6-6
d_call: TRBD1
cdr3_nt: TGTGCCAGCAGTAAACCCCCGGGACAGGGGAACTACGAGCAGTACTTC
cdr3_aa: CASSKPPGQGNYEQYF

j_call: TRBJ2-6
clone_size: .
v_call: TRBV5-1
d_call: TRBD1
cdr3_nt: TGCGCCAGCAGCTCTCACCCAGGGACCGGGACAGGTTTCTCTGGGGCCAACGTCCTGACTTTC
cdr3_aa: CASSSHPGTGTGFSGANVLTF

j_call: TRBJ2-5
clone_size: once
v_call: TRBV5-1
d_call: .
cdr3_nt: TGCGCCAGCAGCCTCCTTTTGGGGGAGACCCAGTACTTC
cdr3_aa: CASSLLLGETQYF

j_call: TRBJ1-3
clone_size: .
v_call: TRBV9
d_call: .
cdr3_nt: TGTGCCAGCAGCGTAGAGGGGATCTCTGGAAACACCATATATTTT
cdr3_aa: CASSVEGISGNTIYF

j_call: TRBJ2-3
clone_size: .
v_call: TRBV6-5
d_call: .
cdr3_nt: TGTGCCAGCCCGGGACCGACTACGCAGTATTTT
cdr3_aa: CASPGPTTQYF

j_call: TRBJ1-1
clone_size: .
v_call: TRBV4-2
d_call: .
cdr3_nt: TGTGCCAGCAACCAAGATACAGGCCGGGAAGCTTTCTTT
cdr3_aa: CASNQDTGREAFF

j_call: TRBJ2-5
clone_size: .
v_call: TRBV7-9
d_call: .
cdr3_nt: TGTGCCAGCAGCTTGCAGAGAGAGACCCAGTACTTC
cdr3_aa: CASSLQRETQYF

j_call: TRBJ2-3
clone_size: .
v_call: TRBV6-1
d_call: .
cdr3_nt: TGTGCCAGCAGGTTAGCGAACCCGGGAGATACGCAGTATTTT
cdr3_aa: CASRLANPGDTQYF

j_call: TRBJ2-5
clone_size: .
v_call: TRBV19
d_call: .
cdr3_nt: TGTGCCAGTAGTACCACCGGGGCCTACCAAGAGACCCAGTACTTC
cdr3_aa: CASSTTGAYQETQYF

j_call: TRBJ2-2
clone_size: .
v_call: TRBV30
d_call: .
cdr3_nt: TGTGCCTGCACAGGGCGGGCGGGGATGAACACCGGGGAGCTGTTTTTT
cdr3_aa: CACTGRAGMNTGELFF

j_call: TRBJ1-1
clone_size: once
v_call: TRBV29-1
d_call: .
cdr3_nt: TGCAGCGACCTACCCCAGGAGAACACTGAAGCTTTCTTT
cdr3_aa: CSDLPQENTEAFF

j_call: TRBJ1-1
clone_size: .
v_call: TRBV11-2
d_call: .
cdr3_nt: TGTGCCAGCAGCTTAGCCTCGAGGCGGATGAACACTGAAGCTTTCTTT
cdr3_aa: CASSLASRRMNTEAFF

j_call: TRBJ2-7
clone_size: .
v_call: TRBV30
d_call: .
cdr3_nt: TGTGCCTGGAGTCGTGGAGGGGACGAGCAGTACTTC
cdr3_aa: CAWSRGGDEQYF

j_call: TRBJ1-2
clone_size: .
v_call: TRBV5-4
d_call: .
cdr3_nt: TGTGCCAGCAGCCCGGACGGGGGCTATGGCTACACCTTC
cdr3_aa: CASSPDGGYGYTF

j_call: TRBJ1-2
clone_size: .
v_call: TRBV28
d_call: .
cdr3_nt: TGTGCCAGCAAATCCCTCGGCTACACCTTC
cdr3_aa: CASKSLGYTF

j_call: TRBJ1-2
clone_size: .
v_call: TRBV7-2
d_call: TRBD1
cdr3_nt: TGTGCCAGCAGCTCCAAGACAGGGACCTATGGCTACACCTTC
cdr3_aa: CASSSKTGTYGYTF

j_call: TRBJ1-1
clone_size: .
v_call: TRBV7-3
d_call: TRBD1
cdr3_nt: TGTGCCAGCAGCCCTTCCCCGGACAGGGACACTGAAGCTTTCTTT
cdr3_aa: CASSPSPDRDTEAFF

j_call: TRBJ2-3
clone_size: once
v_call: TRBV2
d_call: TRBD2
cdr3_nt: TGTGCCAGCAGTGAAGCGCGCCTAGCGGGCACAGATACGCAGTATTTT
cdr3_aa: CASSEARLAGTDTQYF

j_call: TRBJ2-6
clone_size: .
v_call: TRBV28
d_call: .
cdr3_nt: TGTGCCAGCAGTTCGTATGCGGACGGGGCCAACGTCCTGACTTTC
cdr3_aa: CASSSYADGANVLTF

j_call: TRBJ2-7
clone_size: .
v_call: TRBV27
d_call: .
cdr3_nt: TGTGCCAGCAGTCCGCCAGACAGGAATTCCTACGAGCAGTACTTC
cdr3_aa: CASSPPDRNSYEQYF

j_call: TRBJ2-3
clone_size: .
v_call: TRBV7-2
d_call: TRBD2
cdr3_nt: TGTGCCAGCAGCTTAGCCGGACTAGCGGGAGGCTTCACAGATACGCAGTATTTT
cdr3_aa: CASSLAGLAGGFTDTQYF

j_call: TRBJ2-2
clone_size: .
v_call: TRBV10-1
d_call: TRBD1
cdr3_nt: TGCGCCAGCAGTGGGACAGGGTTCAACACCGGGGAGCTGTTTTTT
cdr3_aa: CASSGTGFNTGELFF

j_call: TRBJ2-5
clone_size: .
v_call: TRBV5-1
d_call: .
cdr3_nt: TGCGCCAGCAGCTTGTTTAGCGGAGAGACCCAGTACTTC
cdr3_aa: CASSLFSGETQYF

j_call: TRBJ2-4
clone_size: .
v_call: TRBV2
d_call: TRBD1
cdr3_nt: TGTGCCAGCAGCCTGGGACAGTTGGCCAAAAACATTCAGTACTTC
cdr3_aa: CASSLGQLAKNIQYF

j_call: TRBJ1-1
clone_size: .
v_call: TRBV9
d_call: TRBD1
cdr3_nt: TGTGCCAGCAGCGTAGGACAGGGCACTGAAGCTTTCTTT
cdr3_aa: CASSVGQGTEAFF

j_call: TRBJ1-1
clone_size: .
v_call: TRBV7-8
d_call: .
cdr3_nt: TGTGCCAGCAGCTTAGCTGAGGCAGTGAACACTGAAGCTTTCTTT
cdr3_aa: CASSLAEAVNTEAFF

j_call: TRBJ2-7
clone_size: .
v_call: TRBV5-1
d_call: TRBD1
cdr3_nt: TGCGCCAGCAGCCGGGACAGGGGGTACGAGCAGTACTTC
cdr3_aa: CASSRDRGYEQYF

j_call: TRBJ2-5
clone_size: .
v_call: TRBV5-1
d_call: TRBD2
cdr3_nt: TGCGCCAGCAGCTTGACTAGCGGGCGCGAAGAGACCCAGTACTTC
cdr3_aa: CASSLTSGREETQYF

j_call: TRBJ1-1
clone_size: .
v_call: TRBV9
d_call: .
cdr3_nt: TGTGCCAGCAGCCGAACAGGGAGGACCACTGAAGCTTTCTTT
cdr3_aa: CASSRTGRTTEAFF

j_call: TRBJ2-7
clone_size: .
v_call: TRBV10-3
d_call: .
cdr3_nt: TGTGCCATCAGTGATTATACCCTCTCCTACGAGCAGTACTTC
cdr3_aa: CAISDYTLSYEQYF

j_call: TRBJ1-1
clone_size: .
v_call: TRBV5-1
d_call: TRBD1
cdr3_nt: TGCGCCAGCAGCGAGGACAGGGGGACGAACACTGAAGCTTTCTTT
cdr3_aa: CASSEDRGTNTEAFF

j_call: TRBJ1-6
clone_size: .
v_call: TRBV4-3
d_call: TRBD1
cdr3_nt: TGCGCCAGCAGCCGCACAGGGGAAATAATTAATTCACCCCTCCACTTT
cdr3_aa: CASSRTGEIINSPLHF

j_call: TRBJ2-5
clone_size: once
v_call: TRBV19
d_call: .
cdr3_nt: TGTGCCAGTAGTATAGAGGGCGGGATCTCCCGGGAGACCCAGTACTTC
cdr3_aa: CASSIEGGISRETQYF

j_call: TRBJ1-5
clone_size: .
v_call: TRBV4-2
d_call: .
cdr3_nt: TGTGCCAGCAGCCAAGACCAGGGGAGCAATCAGCCCCAGCATTTT
cdr3_aa: CASSQDQGSNQPQHF

j_call: TRBJ2-5
clone_size: .
v_call: TRBV2
d_call: .
cdr3_nt: TGTGCCAGCCGATGGCAGGAGACCCAGTACTTC
cdr3_aa: CASRWQETQYF

j_call: TRBJ2-7
clone_size: .
v_call: TRBV7-9
d_call: TRBD2
cdr3_nt: TGTGCCAGCAGCTTAGTGGGACTAGCGGGAGGTCTCTACGAGCAGTACTTC
cdr3_aa: CASSLVGLAGGLYEQYF

j_call: TRBJ2-1
clone_size: .
v_call: TRBV9
d_call: .
cdr3_nt: TGTGCCAGCAGCACCCCGACCGGAAGCTCCTACAATGAGCAGTTCTTC
cdr3_aa: CASSTPTGSSYNEQFF

j_call: TRBJ2-1
clone_size: .
v_call: TRBV10-3
d_call: .
cdr3_nt: TGTGCCATCAGTGAGTCGAGACAAAGCTCCTACAATGAGCAGTTCTTC
cdr3_aa: CAISESRQSSYNEQFF

j_call: TRBJ2-1
clone_size: once
v_call: TRBV2
d_call: TRBD2
cdr3_nt: TGTGCCAGCAGTGGACCCGGGACTAGCGGGAGTATCGCCTACAATGAGCAGTTCTTC
cdr3_aa: CASSGPGTSGSIAYNEQFF

j_call: TRBJ1-1
clone_size: .
v_call: TRBV18
d_call: .
cdr3_nt: TGTGCCAGCTCACCACCGGTGGGGAACACTGAAGCTTTCTTT
cdr3_aa: CASSPPVGNTEAFF

j_call: TRBJ2-7
clone_size: .
v_call: TRBV6-6
d_call: TRBD1
cdr3_nt: TGTGCCAGCAGTACCCGGGACAGGAGCTCCTACGAGCAGTACTTC
cdr3_aa: CASSTRDRSSYEQYF

j_call: TRBJ2-5
clone_size: .
v_call: TRBV2
d_call: TRBD1
cdr3_nt: TGTGCCAGCAAGACCGACAGGGGGCGAGAGACCCAGTACTTC
cdr3_aa: CASKTDRGRETQYF

j_call: TRBJ2-3
clone_size: .
v_call: TRBV6-6
d_call: TRBD2
cdr3_nt: TGTGCCAGCAGTCTGACTAGCGGGGACACAGATACGCAGTATTTT
cdr3_aa: CASSLTSGDTDTQYF

j_call: TRBJ2-7
clone_size: .
v_call: TRBV9
d_call: .
cdr3_nt: TGTGCCAGCAGCTCGGGACTGCACGAGCAGTACTTC
cdr3_aa: CASSSGLHEQYF

j_call: TRBJ1-2
clone_size: .
v_call: TRBV5-6
d_call: .
cdr3_nt: TGTGCCAGCAGCTGGAGCAGCGGAGCTGGCTACACCTTC
cdr3_aa: CASSWSSGAGYTF

j_call: TRBJ2-5
clone_size: .
v_call: TRBV30
d_call: .
cdr3_nt: TGTGCCTGGGGCCTAACAGAGACCCAGTACTTC
cdr3_aa: CAWGLTETQYF

j_call: TRBJ2-5
clone_size: .
v_call: TRBV25-1
d_call: TRBD1
cdr3_nt: TGTGCCAGCAGTGAAGGACAGGCTAGTCGGGAGACCCAGTACTTC
cdr3_aa: CASSEGQASRETQYF

j_call: TRBJ2-7
clone_size: .
v_call: TRBV2
d_call: .
cdr3_nt: TGTGCCAGCACCGAGGGGGGACGGCAGTACTTC
cdr3_aa: CASTEGGRQYF

j_call: TRBJ2-5
clone_size: .
v_call: TRBV10-3
d_call: .
cdr3_nt: TGTGCCATCAGTGATCTGCAAGAGACCCAGTACTTC
cdr3_aa: CAISDLQETQYF

j_call: TRBJ1-1
clone_size: .
v_call: TRBV10-3
d_call: TRBD1
cdr3_nt: TGTGCCATCAGTGGAGACAGGGGGAGCGACACTGAAGCTTTCTTT
cdr3_aa: CAISGDRGSDTEAFF

j_call: TRBJ2-3
clone_size: .
v_call: TRBV10-1
d_call: TRBD2
cdr3_nt: TGCGCCAGCAGTGACGGGGGCGGGAGGGCAGATACGCAGTATTTT
cdr3_aa: CASSDGGGRADTQYF

j_call: TRBJ2-5
clone_size: .
v_call: TRBV6-5
d_call: .
cdr3_nt: TGTGCCAGCAGTCAGCTCACCCCCGGGGAGACCCAGTACTTC
cdr3_aa: CASSQLTPGETQYF

j_call: TRBJ2-7
clone_size: .
v_call: TRBV7-2
d_call: TRBD2
cdr3_nt: TGTGCCAGCAACCACGGTGGGGGCCTAGCGGGATGGGGCGAGCAGTACTTC
cdr3_aa: CASNHGGGLAGWGEQYF

j_call: TRBJ1-3
clone_size: .
v_call: TRBV9
d_call: .
cdr3_nt: TGTGCCAGCAGCTCCCAGACGGGAACCTCTGGAAACACCATATATTTT
cdr3_aa: CASSSQTGTSGNTIYF

j_call: TRBJ2-3
clone_size: .
v_call: TRBV6-1
d_call: TRBD2
cdr3_nt: TGTGCCAGCAGTGAAGCAGCGGGGGGAGGGAGCACAGATACGCAGTATTTT
cdr3_aa: CASSEAAGGGSTDTQYF

j_call: TRBJ1-1
clone_size: .
v_call: TRBV6-1
d_call: .
cdr3_nt: TGTGCCAGCCAAATCCTTAGGGAAGCTTTCTTT
cdr3_aa: CASQILREAFF

j_call: TRBJ2-7
clone_size: .
v_call: TRBV19
d_call: .
cdr3_nt: TGTGCCAGTAGTTCTAGGACAGTTACCTACGAGCAGTACTTC
cdr3_aa: CASSSRTVTYEQYF